This section outlines one TCR beta chain sequence together with its context. Antigen specificity is unknown. CDR3 length: 12 amino acids. CDR1 is MNHNY, CDR2 SVGAGI, per germline (reference sequence). Trimming left V 7 bases short and J 6 bases short, with 9 bases between. The primer mix had 60 Vbeta and 13 Jbeta primers. Some clones are missing from TCRdb's copy, which holds only in-frame ones; the method was immunoSEQ multiplex PCR. The table shows fewer than 200,000 clones, with roughly 78% occurring only once. This sample is part of a study of cytomegalovirus exposure and HLA in healthy donors. Study observations and caveats: According to an earlier analysis, most TCR beta V segments yielded productive rearrangements about 90% or about 30% of the time. Listed as cytomegalovirus-associated were over 150 TCR beta chains.

Every donor was a healthy person donating bone marrow. Sequencing was carried out using PBMCs. This clonotype was sampled from a woman between 35 and 50 years old in good health and CMV-seronegative. The genes are TRBV6-6 and TRBJ2-2; tentatively, D is TRBD1 (6 bases). For the CDR3, the DNA is TGTGCCAGCATTTGGGGGCCCGGGGAGCTGTTTTTT. It yields the protein CASIWGPGELFF.